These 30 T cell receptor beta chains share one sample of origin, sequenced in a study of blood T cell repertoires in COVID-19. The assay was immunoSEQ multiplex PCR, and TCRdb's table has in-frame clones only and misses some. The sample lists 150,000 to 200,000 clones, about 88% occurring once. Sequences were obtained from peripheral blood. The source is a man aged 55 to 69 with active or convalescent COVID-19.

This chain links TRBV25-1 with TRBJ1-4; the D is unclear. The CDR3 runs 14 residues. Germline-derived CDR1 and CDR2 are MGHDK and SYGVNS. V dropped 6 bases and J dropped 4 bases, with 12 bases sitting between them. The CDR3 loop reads CASSKTQVNEKLFF. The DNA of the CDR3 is TGTGCCAGCAGCAAGACGCAGGTTAATGAAAAACTGTTTTTT.

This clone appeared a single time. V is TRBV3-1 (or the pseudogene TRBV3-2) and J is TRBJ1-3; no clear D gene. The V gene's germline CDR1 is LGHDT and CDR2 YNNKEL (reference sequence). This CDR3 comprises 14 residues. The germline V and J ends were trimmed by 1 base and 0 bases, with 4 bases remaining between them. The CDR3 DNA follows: TGTGCCAGCAGCCAAGGTAGCTCTGGAAACACCATATATTTT. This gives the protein CASSQGSSGNTIYF.

The CDR3 nucleotides are TGTGCCAGCAGCTCCGGGACACAAGAGACCCAGTACTTC. Translation: CASSSGTQETQYF. The V and J genes are TRBV7-9 and TRBJ2-5; a weak D match, TRBD1 (6 bases). V was cut by 4 bases and J by 2 bases, with 8 bases left in between. Germline V gene lookup returns CDR1 SEHNR and CDR2 FQNEAQ (reference sequence). The CDR3 is made up of 13 amino acids. The full variable domain, with the rest looked up from reference TRBV7-9 and TRBJ2-5, is DTGVSQNPRHKITKRGQNVTFRCDPISEHNRLYWYRQTLGQGPEFLTYFQNEAQLEKSRLLSDRFSAERPKGSFSTLEIQRTEQGDSAMYLCASSSGTQETQYFGPGTRLLVL.

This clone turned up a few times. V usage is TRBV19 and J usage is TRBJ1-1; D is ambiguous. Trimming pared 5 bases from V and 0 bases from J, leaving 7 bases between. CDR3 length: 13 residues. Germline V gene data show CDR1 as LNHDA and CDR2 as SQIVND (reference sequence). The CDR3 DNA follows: TGTGCCAGTAGTGGACTCTTGAACACTGAAGCTTTCTTT. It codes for CASSGLLNTEAFF.

The CDR3 region is CAGNRGLNTEAFF. In nucleotides, the CDR3 is TGTGCCGGGAACAGGGGATTGAACACTGAAGCTTTCTTT. The chain uses TRBV10-3 and TRBJ1-1, with 7 bases identical to TRBD1. Germline values: CDR1 ENHRY, CDR2 SYGVKD. This CDR3 has 13 residues. Germline trimming cut 11 bases from V and 0 bases from J; bases unmatched to any gene: 6.

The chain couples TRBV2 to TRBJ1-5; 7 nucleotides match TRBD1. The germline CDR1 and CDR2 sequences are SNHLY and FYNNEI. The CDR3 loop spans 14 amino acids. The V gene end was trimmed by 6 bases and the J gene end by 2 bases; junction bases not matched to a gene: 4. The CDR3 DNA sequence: TGTGCCAGCAGAACCACAGGGGGCAATCAGCCCCAGCATTTT. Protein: CASRTTGGNQPQHF.

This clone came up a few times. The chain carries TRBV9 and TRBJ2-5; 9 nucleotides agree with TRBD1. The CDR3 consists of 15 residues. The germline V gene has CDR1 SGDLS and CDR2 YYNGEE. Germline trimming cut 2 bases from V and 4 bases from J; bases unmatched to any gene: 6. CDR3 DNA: TGTGCCAGCAGCGTGGCCGGGACAGGGCGAGAGACCCAGTACTTC. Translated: CASSVAGTGRETQYF.

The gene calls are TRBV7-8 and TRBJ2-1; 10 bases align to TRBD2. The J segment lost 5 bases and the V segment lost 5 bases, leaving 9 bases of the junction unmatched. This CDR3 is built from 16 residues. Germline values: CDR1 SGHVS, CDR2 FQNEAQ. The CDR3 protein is CASSERPGLANNEQFF. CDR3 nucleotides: TGTGCCAGCAGCGAAAGACCGGGACTAGCGAACAATGAGCAGTTCTTC.

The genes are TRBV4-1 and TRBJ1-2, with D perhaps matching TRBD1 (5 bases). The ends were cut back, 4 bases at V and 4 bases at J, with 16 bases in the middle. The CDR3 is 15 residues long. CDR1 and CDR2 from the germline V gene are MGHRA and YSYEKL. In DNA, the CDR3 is TGCGCCAGCAGCCGTGGAACAGGACAACTCTATGGCTACACCTTC. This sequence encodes CASSRGTGQLYGYTF.

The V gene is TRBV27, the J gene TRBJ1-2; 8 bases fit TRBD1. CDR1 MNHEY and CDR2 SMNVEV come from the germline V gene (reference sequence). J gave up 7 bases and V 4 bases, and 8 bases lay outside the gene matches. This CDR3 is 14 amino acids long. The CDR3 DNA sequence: TGTGCCAGCAGTTCCACGACAGGGGTGGGTGGCTACACCTTC. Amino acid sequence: CASSSTTGVGGYTF.

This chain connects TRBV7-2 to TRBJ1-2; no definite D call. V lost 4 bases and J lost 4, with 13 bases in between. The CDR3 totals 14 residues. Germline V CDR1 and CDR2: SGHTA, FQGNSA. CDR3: CASSSNSYIYGYTF. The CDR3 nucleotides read TGTGCCAGCAGCTCAAATTCTTACATCTATGGCTACACCTTC.

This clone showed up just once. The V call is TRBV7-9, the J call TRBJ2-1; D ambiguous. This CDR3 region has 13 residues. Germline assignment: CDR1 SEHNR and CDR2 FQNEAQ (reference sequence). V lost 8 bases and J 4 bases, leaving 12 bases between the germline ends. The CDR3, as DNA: TGTGCCAGCTTGGCCGCGGTGTACAATGAGCAGTTCTTC. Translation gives CASLAAVYNEQFF.

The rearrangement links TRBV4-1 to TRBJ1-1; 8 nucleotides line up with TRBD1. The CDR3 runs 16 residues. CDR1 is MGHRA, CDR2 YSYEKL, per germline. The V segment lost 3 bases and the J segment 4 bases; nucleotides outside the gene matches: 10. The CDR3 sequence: CASSQTLFRGPTEAFF. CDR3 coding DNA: TGCGCCAGCAGCCAGACCCTCTTCAGGGGGCCCACTGAAGCTTTCTTT.

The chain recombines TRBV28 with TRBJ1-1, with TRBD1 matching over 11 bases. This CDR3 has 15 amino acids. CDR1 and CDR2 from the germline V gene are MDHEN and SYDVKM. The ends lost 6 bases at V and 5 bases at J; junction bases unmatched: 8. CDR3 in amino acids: CASSPRDRGLTEAFF. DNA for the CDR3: TGTGCCAGCAGCCCCCGGGACAGGGGGTTAACTGAAGCTTTCTTT.

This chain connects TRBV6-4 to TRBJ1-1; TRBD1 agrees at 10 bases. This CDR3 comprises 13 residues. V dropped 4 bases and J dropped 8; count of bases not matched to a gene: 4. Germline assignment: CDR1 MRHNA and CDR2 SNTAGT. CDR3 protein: CASSVETGGEAFF. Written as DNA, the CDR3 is TGTGCCAGCAGTGTCGAGACAGGGGGCGAAGCTTTCTTT.

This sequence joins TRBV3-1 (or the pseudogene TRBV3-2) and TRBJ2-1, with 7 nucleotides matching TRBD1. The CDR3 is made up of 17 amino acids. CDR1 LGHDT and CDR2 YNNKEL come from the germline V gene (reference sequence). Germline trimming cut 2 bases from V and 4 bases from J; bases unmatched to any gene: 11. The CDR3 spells CASSQYPRGQRYNEQFF. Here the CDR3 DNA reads TGTGCCAGCAGCCAATATCCCCGGGGACAGAGATACAATGAGCAGTTCTTC.

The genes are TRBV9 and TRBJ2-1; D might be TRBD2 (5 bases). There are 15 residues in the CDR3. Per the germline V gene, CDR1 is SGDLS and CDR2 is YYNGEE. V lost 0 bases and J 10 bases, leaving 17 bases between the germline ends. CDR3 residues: CASSVGAGGNIEQFF. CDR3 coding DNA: TGTGCCAGCAGCGTAGGTGCTGGAGGAAATATAGAGCAGTTCTTC.

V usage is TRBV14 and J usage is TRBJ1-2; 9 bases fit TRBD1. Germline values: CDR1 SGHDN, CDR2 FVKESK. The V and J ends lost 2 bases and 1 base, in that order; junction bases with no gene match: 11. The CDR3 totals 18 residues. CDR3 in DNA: TGTGCCAGCAGCCAAACGGACTACGACAGGGGGGTTAACTATGGCTACACCTTC. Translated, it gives CASSQTDYDRGVNYGYTF.

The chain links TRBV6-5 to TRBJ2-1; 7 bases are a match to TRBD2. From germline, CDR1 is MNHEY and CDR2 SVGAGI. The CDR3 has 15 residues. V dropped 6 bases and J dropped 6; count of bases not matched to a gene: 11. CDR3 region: CASRSGLVGANEQFF. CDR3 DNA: TGTGCCAGCAGATCCGGACTAGTAGGGGCCAATGAGCAGTTCTTC.

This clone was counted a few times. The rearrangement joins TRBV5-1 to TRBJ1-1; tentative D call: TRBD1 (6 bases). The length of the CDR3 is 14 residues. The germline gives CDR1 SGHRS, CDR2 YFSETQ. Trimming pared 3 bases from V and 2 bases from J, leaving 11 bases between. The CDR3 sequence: CASSWAGVNTEAFF. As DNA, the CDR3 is TGCGCCAGCAGCTGGGCAGGGGTAAACACTGAAGCTTTCTTT.

The CDR3 bases are TGTGCCAGTAGTATAGTTCCGGACAGGGACGGCACTGAAGCTTTCTTT. Amino acids: CASSIVPDRDGTEAFF. The rearrangement joins TRBV19 to TRBJ1-1, with 8 bases aligning to TRBD1. The length of the CDR3 is 16 residues. CDR1 LNHDA and CDR2 SQIVND come from the germline V gene (reference sequence). Trimming cost V 1 base and J 4 bases; bases outside gene matches: 8.

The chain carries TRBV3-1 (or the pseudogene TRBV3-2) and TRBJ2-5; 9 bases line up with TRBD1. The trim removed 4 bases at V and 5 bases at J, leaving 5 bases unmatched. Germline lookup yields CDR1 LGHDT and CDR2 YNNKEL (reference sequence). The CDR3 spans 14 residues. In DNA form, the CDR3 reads TGTGCCAGCAGCCGTGGGACAGGGCGGGAGACCCAGTACTTC. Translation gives CASSRGTGRETQYF.

CDR3 sequence (DNA): TGTGCCAGCAGCCGCGACGGGAACTATGGCTACACCTTC. Residues: CASSRDGNYGYTF. The chain has TRBV7-2 and TRBJ1-2; D not resolved. Trimming stripped 5 bases from V and 2 bases from J, with 9 bases between. CDR3 length equals 13 residues. Germline V CDR1 and CDR2: SGHTA, FQGNSA.

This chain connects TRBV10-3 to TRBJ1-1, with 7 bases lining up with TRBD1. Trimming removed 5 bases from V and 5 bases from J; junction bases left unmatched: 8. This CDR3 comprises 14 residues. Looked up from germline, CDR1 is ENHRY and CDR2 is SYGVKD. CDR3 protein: CAISTTGDGTEAFF. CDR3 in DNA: TGTGCCATCAGTACTACAGGGGACGGGACTGAAGCTTTCTTT.

This chain's CDR3 is CASSPRSVANYGYTF. The CDR3 nucleotides are TGTGCCAGCAGCCCCCGTAGTGTCGCTAACTATGGCTACACCTTC. This rearrangement joins TRBV7-2 to TRBJ1-2; unclear D gene. The V gene lost 5 bases and the J gene lost 0 bases, with 13 bases spanning the gap. In germline, CDR1 is SGHTA, CDR2 FQGNSA. This CDR3 is built from 15 residues.

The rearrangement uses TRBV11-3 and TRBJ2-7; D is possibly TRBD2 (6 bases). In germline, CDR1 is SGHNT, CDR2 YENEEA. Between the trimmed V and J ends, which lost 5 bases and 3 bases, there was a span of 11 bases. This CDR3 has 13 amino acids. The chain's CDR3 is CASSPTGSYEQYF. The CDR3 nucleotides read TGTGCCAGCAGCCCCACCGGGAGCTACGAGCAGTACTTC.

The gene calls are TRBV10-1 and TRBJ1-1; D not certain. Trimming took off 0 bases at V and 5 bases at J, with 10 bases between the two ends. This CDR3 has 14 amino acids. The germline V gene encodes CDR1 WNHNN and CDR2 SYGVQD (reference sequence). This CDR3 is CASSESRRRTEAFF. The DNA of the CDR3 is TGCGCCAGCAGTGAGTCGCGGCGGCGAACTGAAGCTTTCTTT.

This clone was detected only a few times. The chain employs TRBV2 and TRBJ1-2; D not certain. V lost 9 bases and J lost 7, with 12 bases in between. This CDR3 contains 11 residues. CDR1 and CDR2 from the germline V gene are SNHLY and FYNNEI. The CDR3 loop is CARGDDSGYTF. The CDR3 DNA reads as TGTGCCAGGGGCGATGATAGTGGCTACACCTTC.

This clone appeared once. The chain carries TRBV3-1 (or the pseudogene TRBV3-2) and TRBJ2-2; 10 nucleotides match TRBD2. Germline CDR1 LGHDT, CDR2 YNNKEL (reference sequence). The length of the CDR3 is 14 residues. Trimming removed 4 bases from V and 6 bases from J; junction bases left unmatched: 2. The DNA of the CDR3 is TGTGCCAGCAGCCGTCTAGCGGGAGCCGGGGAGCTGTTTTTT. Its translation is CASSRLAGAGELFF.

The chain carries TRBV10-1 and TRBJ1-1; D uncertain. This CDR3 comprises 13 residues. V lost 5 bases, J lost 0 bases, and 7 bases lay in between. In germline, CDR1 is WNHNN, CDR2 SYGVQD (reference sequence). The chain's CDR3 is CASSLDLNTEAFF. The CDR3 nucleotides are TGCGCCAGCAGTTTGGACTTGAACACTGAAGCTTTCTTT.